Listed here are 15 T cell receptor beta chains from one sample, sequenced in a study of Ad26.COV2.S vaccination and SARS-CoV-2 variants. As for treatment: about 20 received Ad26.COV2.S at low or high dose, single or two shots; roughly five received placebo; per-sample allocation not given. Sample collection was performed on day 63 after the first vaccine or placebo injection. Only in-frame clones appear in the TCRdb table, and some are missing; sequencing was by immunoSEQ multiplex PCR. In the table there are fewer than 500,000 clones, around 90% of which are singletons. The material sequenced was peripheral blood, taken in a trial of Ad26.COV2.S vaccine versus placebo. The source of these receptors is a person aged 18 to 59 who received the Ad26.COV2.S COVID-19 vaccine or a placebo.

The rearrangement links TRBV5-1 to TRBJ2-2; weak D call: TRBD1 (5 bases). The length of the CDR3 is 14 residues. The germline gives CDR1 SGHRS, CDR2 YFSETQ. Trimming cost V 4 bases and J 2 bases, with 9 bases left between them. The CDR3: CASSPDTNTGELFF. DNA of the CDR3: TGCGCCAGCAGCCCGGACACAAACACCGGGGAGCTGTTTTTT.

This clone was counted a few times. The rearrangement joins TRBV12-2 to TRBJ1-5; the D call in the table, TRBD1, was not verified against the DNA. TRBV12-2 is termed a pseudogene. The CDR3 is 17 residues long. CDR3 residues: CASRSHSGTGFHQPQHF. Here the CDR3 DNA reads TGTGCAAGTCGCTCCCATTCCGGGACAGGGTTCCACCAGCCCCAGCATTTT.

The chain is built from TRBV27 and TRBJ2-7; D unresolved. Trimming took 8 bases from V and 2 from J, leaving 13 bases between them. Looked up from germline, CDR1 is MNHEY and CDR2 is SMNVEV (reference sequence). This CDR3 is 13 amino acids long. The DNA of the CDR3 is TGTGCCAGCGCCCCGGTTGGGGCCTACGAGCAGTACTTC. Translated, it gives CASAPVGAYEQYF.

CDR3 sequence: CASSLTALVPGELFF. CDR3 nucleotide sequence: TGTGCCAGCAGCTTGACGGCATTGGTTCCCGGGGAGCTGTTTTTT. J is TRBJ2-2 and V is TRBV5-4; the D is unclear. V was trimmed by 1 base and J by 6 bases, leaving 13 bases between them. CDR1 and CDR2 from the germline V gene are SGHNT and YYREEE (reference sequence). The length of the CDR3 is 15 residues.

V usage is TRBV7-3 and J usage is TRBJ2-2, with D possibly TRBD2 on 6 matching bases. Trimming cost V 5 bases and J 8 bases, with 6 bases left between them. Per germline, CDR1 SGHTA and CDR2 FQGTGA. The CDR3 has 11 residues. CDR3 in amino acids: CASSAGGELFF. CDR3 nucleotides: TGTGCCAGCAGCGCGGGAGGGGAGCTGTTTTTT.

This clone was detected once. The rearrangement links TRBV6-1 to TRBJ1-5; D perhaps matches TRBD1 (6 bases). V lost 8 bases to trimming and J lost 4 bases, with 21 bases between them. This CDR3 has 16 amino acids. CDR1 and CDR2 (germline): MNHNS, SASEGT. The CDR3 DNA reads TGTGCCAGCCGTGTTAGTCGACAGGCTATTAATCAGCCCCAGCATTTT. It is translated as CASRVSRQAINQPQHF.

This chain connects TRBV10-2 to TRBJ2-7, with TRBD2 matching over 7 bases. The V gene's germline CDR1 is WSHSY and CDR2 SAAADI. The CDR3 spans 14 residues. Trimming removed 4 bases from V and 2 bases from J; junction bases left unmatched: 5. The CDR3 protein is CASSVASGPYEQYF. The DNA of the CDR3 is TGCGCCAGCAGTGTGGCTAGCGGTCCCTACGAGCAGTACTTC.

The chain couples TRBV28 to TRBJ2-7; no reliable D call. CDR1 MDHEN and CDR2 SYDVKM come from the germline V gene. V lost 3 bases and J 1 base, leaving 13 bases between the germline ends. The CDR3 loop spans 15 amino acids. The CDR3 bases are TGTGCCAGCAGTTTTACACGGGTCGGATCCTACGAGCAGTACTTC. Residues: CASSFTRVGSYEQYF. The whole variable domain, filled in from reference TRBV28 and TRBJ2-7, reads DVKVTQSSRYLVKRTGEKVFLECVQDMDHENMFWYRQDPGLGLRLIYFSYDVKMKEKGDIPEGYSVSREKKERFSLILESASTNQTSMYLCASSFTRVGSYEQYFGPGTRLTVT.

The chain is built from TRBV4-2 and TRBJ1-5; a possible D gene is TRBD1 (6 bases). Germline V gene data show CDR1 as LGHNA and CDR2 as YNFKEQ. The CDR3 is 15 amino acids. Trimming removed 3 bases at V and 6 bases at J, with 15 bases between. CDR3 bases: TGTGCCAGCAGCCACAACTACAGGGAAGGTCAGCCCCAGCATTTT. This translates into CASSHNYREGQPQHF.

This clone was seen more than once but under ten times. The chain uses TRBV12-5 and TRBJ2-7; D remains ambiguous. There are 12 residues in the CDR3. Trimming left V 3 bases short and J 4 bases short, with 7 bases between. Germline lookup yields CDR1 LGHNT and CDR2 FRNRAP. The CDR3 loop reads CASGFPPYEQYF. Here the CDR3 DNA reads TGTGCTAGTGGTTTCCCCCCTTACGAGCAGTACTTC.

The V call is TRBV7-8, the J call TRBJ1-4; 7 nucleotides agree with TRBD1. The CDR3 extends over 18 amino acids. J gave up 1 base and V 1 base, and 9 bases lay outside the gene matches. Germline V gene sequence: CDR1 SGHVS, CDR2 FQNEAQ. CDR3 in amino acids: CASSLDRWTGVTNEKLFF. CDR3 sequence (DNA): TGTGCCAGCAGCTTAGACCGTTGGACAGGAGTAACTAATGAAAAACTGTTTTTT.

This clone showed up just a few times. The chain is built from TRBV6-1 and TRBJ1-3; 9 bases align to TRBD1. V trimming: 3 bases; J trimming: 4 bases; junction bases outside the gene matches: 4. The CDR3 totals 15 residues. Per germline, CDR1 MNHNS and CDR2 SASEGT. The CDR3 DNA reads as TGTGCCAGCAGTGATGGGACAGGGAGAGGAAACACCATATATTTT. Translated: CASSDGTGRGNTIYF.

CDR3 in DNA: TGTGCCAGCAGCTTAAGGCCGAGTCTAGATACCAATGAGCAGTTCTTC. Its translation: CASSLRPSLDTNEQFF. The J gene is TRBJ2-1, the V gene TRBV7-9; D gene uncertain. The CDR3 has 16 residues. V lost 2 bases, J lost 6 bases, and 17 bases lay in between. Looked up from germline, CDR1 is SEHNR and CDR2 is FQNEAQ (reference sequence).

V is TRBV27 and J is TRBJ1-6; no clear D. This CDR3 comprises 14 residues. With 2 bases removed from V and 7 bases from J, the gap between germline ends came to 9 bases. Germline V CDR1 and CDR2: MNHEY, SMNVEV (reference sequence). CDR3 nucleotide sequence: TGTGCCAGCAGTTTACAGACCGCAAATTCACCCCTCCACTTT. Protein sequence: CASSLQTANSPLHF.

This clone was seen a few times. This chain joins TRBV5-4 and TRBJ2-1; 7 bases match TRBD1. In germline, CDR1 is SGHNT, CDR2 YYREEE (reference sequence). The CDR3 length is 14 residues. Trimming cost V 3 bases and J 5 bases; bases outside gene matches: 5. The CDR3 region has the DNA TGTGCCAGCAGCTCTGCAACAGGGGACAATGAGCAGTTCTTC. Translating gives CASSSATGDNEQFF.